These 13 T cell receptor beta chains share one sample of origin, sequenced in a study of cytomegalovirus exposure and HLA in healthy donors. The study ran its PCR with 60 Vbeta and 13 Jbeta primers. Profiled with immunoSEQ multiplex PCR; TCRdb holds only in-frame clones, not every one. The table has 90,000 to 110,000 clones, about 16% seen once. Sequencing was performed on PBMCs. The receptors here all came from a female donor in good health and CMV-seronegative.

The chain links TRBV19 to TRBJ2-7; TRBD1 aligns across 7 bases. CDR1 and CDR2 (germline): LNHDA, SQIVND (reference sequence). V lost 10 bases to trimming and J lost 6 bases; unmatched junction nucleotides: 18. The CDR3 spans 15 residues. DNA for the CDR3: TGTGCCACCGCCCGATTTACAGGGGTGGGATCCGAGCAGTACTTC. Protein sequence: CATARFTGVGSEQYF.

To note about this clone: A junction end diverges from the germline sequence, so it may reflect a read error. This sequence joins TRBV7-7 and TRBJ2-3, with 9 nucleotides matching TRBD2. Per germline, CDR1 SSHAT and CDR2 FNYEAQ (reference sequence). The CDR3 spans 16 residues. CDR3 residues: CASSLGLALSTDTQYF. For the CDR3, the DNA is TGTGCTAGCAGCTTAGGACTAGCGCTTAGCACAGATACGCAGTATTTT.

CDR3 in amino acids: CASRPGQGLTGELFF. The DNA for the CDR3 is TGTGCCAGCAGGCCGGGACAGGGATTGACCGGGGAGCTGTTTTTT. The chain carries TRBV6-5 and TRBJ2-2, with TRBD1 identical over 9 bases. V shed 6 bases, J shed 5 bases, and the junction held 7 bases outside the gene matches. CDR1 and CDR2 (germline): MNHEY, SVGAGI. CDR3 length equals 15 residues.

This clone has just a few counts. The chain has TRBV6-6 and TRBJ2-7, with 12 bases identical to TRBD2. CDR1 MNHNY and CDR2 SVGAGI come from the germline V gene (reference sequence). V trimming: 8 bases; J trimming: 1 base; junction bases outside the gene matches: 9. The CDR3 has 16 amino acids. The DNA of the CDR3 is TGTGCCAGCCGGGGACTAGCGGGCGCACGGTCCTACGAGCAGTACTTC. Amino acids: CASRGLAGARSYEQYF.

This clone has more than one count but fewer than ten. The chain carries TRBV7-2 and TRBJ1-2; 8 bases are a match to TRBD1. The CDR3 sequence is 14 residues long. Per germline, CDR1 SGHTA and CDR2 FQGNSA. After removal of 5 bases from V and 8 bases from J, the junction contained 10 bases not matched to a gene. The CDR3 DNA is TGTGCCAGCAGCGGGGACCAGGGGGCGAGGGGCTACACCTTC. Translated, it gives CASSGDQGARGYTF.

This clone was observed a handful of times. The chain uses TRBV7-2 and TRBJ2-5; D is ambiguous. CDR1 and CDR2 (germline): SGHTA, FQGNSA. CDR3 length: 14 residues. Trimming stripped 5 bases from V and 2 bases from J, with 12 bases between. The CDR3 spells CASSPRLGQETQYF. The CDR3, as DNA: TGTGCCAGCAGCCCACGACTTGGGCAAGAGACCCAGTACTTC.

This clone was found a few times. The chain recombines TRBV7-6 with TRBJ2-3; 11 positions agree with TRBD1. CDR1 is SGHVS and CDR2 is FNYEAQ in the germline V gene. The CDR3 extends over 16 amino acids. The V segment lost 1 base and the J segment 1 base; nucleotides outside the gene matches: 1. The CDR3 nucleotides read TGTGCCAGCAGCTTAGGGGGACAGGGGGGCACAGATACGCAGTATTTT. Residues: CASSLGGQGGTDTQYF.

This clone was counted a few times. V is TRBV6-1 and J is TRBJ1-4; 7 bases align to TRBD1. Germline lookup yields CDR1 MNHNS and CDR2 SASEGT. Trimming removed 2 bases from V and 5 bases from J; junction bases left unmatched: 8. The CDR3 runs 16 residues. CDR3 amino acids: CASSEYGRGVNEKLFF. CDR3 sequence (DNA): TGTGCCAGCAGTGAATACGGCAGGGGGGTCAATGAAAAACTGTTTTTT.

Concerning this clone: At one boundary the junction diverges from the germline segment, which might be a read error. Other DNA sequences from this sample encode an identical CDR3 as well. The chain links TRBV5-6 to TRBJ1-6, with D possibly matching TRBD1 (6 bases). The CDR3 extends over 15 amino acids. Germline CDR1 reads SGHDT; CDR2 reads YYEEEE. CDR3 nucleotides: TGTGCCAGCAGCTTCTTACAGGGTTATAATTCCCCCCTCCACTTT. As protein: CASSFLQGYNSPLHF.

V is TRBV10-3 and J is TRBJ2-5, with D unclear. The CDR3 loop spans 13 amino acids. Per germline, CDR1 ENHRY and CDR2 SYGVKD. V gave up 3 bases and J gave up 4 bases, with 9 bases separating them. The chain's CDR3 is CAISDLSRETQYF. DNA for the CDR3: TGTGCCATCAGTGACCTATCACGAGAGACCCAGTACTTC.

A few counts support this clone. This chain connects TRBV6-1 to TRBJ2-7; 8 bases are shared with TRBD1. The CDR3 has 14 amino acids. Germline loops: CDR1 MNHNS, CDR2 SASEGT. V lost 10 bases, J lost 1 base, and 9 bases stayed unmatched. DNA for the CDR3: TGTGCCACGGCGCCAGGGGGCTATTCCTACGAGCAGTACTTC. Its translation is CATAPGGYSYEQYF.

V is TRBV9 and J is TRBJ2-2; D call uncertain. The V gene's germline CDR1 is SGDLS and CDR2 YYNGEE. V was pared by 1 base and J by 8 bases, with 3 bases between. There are 11 residues in the CDR3. CDR3 bases: TGTGCCAGCAGCGTAACTGGGGAGCTGTTTTTT. Amino acid sequence: CASSVTGELFF.

V gene TRBV7-2 combines with J gene TRBJ2-5, with 13 bases aligning to TRBD2. CDR1 and CDR2 (germline): SGHTA, FQGNSA. The J segment lost 3 bases and the V segment lost 10 bases, leaving 11 bases of the junction unmatched. The length of the CDR3 is 16 residues. Here the CDR3 reads CAIKKGTSGEKETQYF. Written as DNA, the CDR3 is TGTGCCATCAAGAAGGGGACTAGCGGGGAGAAAGAGACCCAGTACTTC.